This TCR beta chain was sequenced in a study of molecular identifiers for immune sequencing clone quantification. Findings and limits, study-wide: Spiked Jurkat TCR RNA equal to one cell could reportedly be picked out among some 1 million naive cells.

There are many counts of this clonotype. What it binds is not known. Deletions cut 4 bases from V and 5 bases from J, with 5 bases between. CDR3 length: 11 residues. Germline CDR1 reads SNHLY; CDR2 reads FYNNEI. TCRdb fed the PCR reads into MiXCR, producing one record per CDR3 protein. The sample shows hundreds of thousands of distinct CDR3 sequences, about 20% of them seen only once. The origin of this receptor is a human donor in good health. Some libraries in this study had Jurkat cell RNA spiked in. The specimen sequenced was naive CD8+ T cells from blood, with Jurkat cell RNA spiked in. Subset of the sample: FACS-sorted CD8+CD4-CCR7+CD45RA+ naive T cells. The chain employs TRBV2 and TRBJ1-1; no reliable D call. The CDR3 sequence: CASSVGTEAFF. The CDR3 nucleotides are TGTGCCAGCAGTGTAGGAACTGAAGCTTTCTTT.